One sample yielded the 4 T cell receptor beta chains listed below, sequenced in a study of Graves' ophthalmopathy and Graves' hyperthyroidism. Investigators amplified TCR beta CDR3 regions from RNA transcripts. HTBI primers served in a first-round RT-PCR, which a second-round multiplex PCR followed. TCRdb re-analysed the multiplex PCR reads in MiXCR, keeping a single row per CDR3 protein. The table shows 1 million to 1.3 million distinct CDR3 sequences, with roughly two fifths occurring only once. The sample was peripheral blood or thyroid tissue (not recorded which). These receptors originate from an adult man with Graves' hyperthyroidism.

This clonotype was observed many times. This rearrangement joins TRBV24-1 to TRBJ1-4; D possibly corresponds to TRBD1 (5 bases). Germline CDR1 KGHDR, CDR2 SFDVKD. Trimming shortened V by 3 bases and J by 8 bases, and 15 bases separated the two germline ends. The CDR3 has 15 amino acids. This CDR3 is CATSDSRDLPEKLFF. The CDR3 nucleotides read TGTGCCACCAGTGATAGCCGGGACCTGCCAGAAAAACTGTTTTTT.

The rearrangement joins TRBV14 to TRBJ2-7; the match to TRBD2 covers 7 bases. This CDR3 has 14 residues. Per germline, CDR1 SGHDN and CDR2 FVKESK. V shed 1 base and J 3 bases; nucleotides not matched to a gene: 3. CDR3 in amino acids: CASSQGGGLYEQYF. DNA of the CDR3: TGTGCCAGCAGCCAAGGGGGGGGACTCTACGAGCAGTACTTC.

The rearrangement joins TRBV7-8 to TRBJ2-5; 8 positions match TRBD1. The germline CDR1 and CDR2 sequences are SGHVS and FQNEAQ. V was pared by 5 bases and J by 5 bases, with 10 bases of the junction left unmatched. This CDR3 is 15 amino acids long. The CDR3 is CASSVPRGLVETQYF. Here the CDR3 DNA reads TGTGCCAGCAGCGTACCCAGGGGGCTTGTTGAGACCCAGTACTTC.

The chain recombines TRBV7-8 with TRBJ2-2, with 11 bases fitting TRBD1. This CDR3 region has 16 residues. Losses at the gene ends were 6 bases for V and 5 bases for J; bases not matched to a gene: 8. Germline V gene data show CDR1 as SGHVS and CDR2 as FQNEAQ. The CDR3 is CASRSGTGGFTGELFF. The DNA of the CDR3 is TGTGCCAGCAGGTCTGGGACAGGGGGTTTTACCGGGGAGCTGTTTTTT. The whole variable domain, filled in from reference TRBV7-8 and TRBJ2-2, reads GAGVSQSPRYKVAKRGQDVALRCDPISGHVSLFWYQQALGQGPEFLTYFQNEAQLDKSGLPSDRFFAERPEGSVSTLKIQRTQQEDSAVYLCASRSGTGGFTGELFFGEGSRLTVL.